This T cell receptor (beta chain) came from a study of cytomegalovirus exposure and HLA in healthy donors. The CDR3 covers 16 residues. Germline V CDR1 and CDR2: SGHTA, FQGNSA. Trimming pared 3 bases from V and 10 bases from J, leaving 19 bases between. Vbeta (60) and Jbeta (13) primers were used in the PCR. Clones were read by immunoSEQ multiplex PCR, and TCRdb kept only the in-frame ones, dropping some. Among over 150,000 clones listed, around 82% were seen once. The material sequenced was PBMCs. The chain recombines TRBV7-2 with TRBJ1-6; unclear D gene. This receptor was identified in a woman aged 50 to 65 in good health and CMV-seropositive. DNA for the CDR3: TGTGCCAGCAGCTTCAAGCAACTGGGAAGCGGGTCACCCCTCCACTTT. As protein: CASSFKQLGSGSPLHF.